The clone carrying this T cell receptor beta chain turned up a few times. The sample originates from a study of graft-versus-host responses after intestinal transplantation. Study at large: Recipients underwent multivisceral, liver-intestinal, or isolated intestinal transplants. Study findings and constraints: Peak levels of circulating GvH clones tracked with early post-transplant HvG declines. Researchers found GvH clones in recipient marrow, and some showed up first in ileum or blood.

Responders that carried the CFSE label, about 200,000 of them, were plated with about 200,000 irradiated, violet-dye-labeled stimulator cells. Here immunoSEQ multiplex PCR was the method, and the copy in TCRdb shows in-frame clones only, minus some. The sample contains 20,000 to 25,000 clones, almost 40% of which appear only once. Germline loops: CDR1 MDHEN, CDR2 SYDVKM. J was trimmed by 1 base and V by 6 bases; bases with no gene match: 8. The CDR3 spans 15 residues. The chain links TRBV28 to TRBJ2-7; 8 nucleotides align to TRBD2. The sample consisted of alloreactive CD4+ T cells from a mixed lymphocyte reaction culture, taken before intestinal transplant. Subset meaning: CFSE-low proliferating T cells sorted from approximately six-day pre-transplant mixed lymphocyte reaction (GvH or HvG direction). This sequence originates from a human patient who received an intestinal transplant. The CDR3 DNA sequence: TGTGCCAGCAGGCTAGCGGGCCTAGTATCCTACGAGCAGTACTTC. It is translated as CASRLAGLVSYEQYF. The whole variable domain, remainder taken from reference TRBV28 and TRBJ2-7, is DVKVTQSSRYLVKRTGEKVFLECVQDMDHENMFWYRQDPGLGLRLIYFSYDVKMKEKGDIPEGYSVSREKKERFSLILESASTNQTSMYLCASRLAGLVSYEQYFGPGTRLTVT.